A single sample gave rise to the 8 T cell receptor beta chains below, sequenced in a study of blood T cell repertoires in COVID-19 (dated by TCRdb to about 2020). The protocol used for the library was the immunoSEQ multiplex PCR assay. The table was pulled from immuneACCESS by TCRdb, which kept in-frame rearrangements only. Such tables lose some clones; where checked, under half of the loss comes from unresolved V genes, and the rest has no known cause. The sample includes fewer than 130,000 clones, with 75% to 90% observed a single time. The ten largest account for around 32% of the sample. The specimen sequenced was peripheral blood. Receptors originate from an elderly woman with acute or convalescent COVID-19.

This sequence joins TRBV19 and TRBJ1-4; the match to TRBD1 covers 9 bases. This CDR3 comprises 14 residues. Germline V gene sequence: CDR1 LNHDA, CDR2 SQIVND (reference sequence). With V trimmed by 6 bases and J by 7 bases, 6 bases remained unmatched. In DNA form, the CDR3 reads TGTGCCAGTAGGCCGGGACAGGGTCGTGAAAAACTGTTTTTT. It yields the protein CASRPGQGREKLFF.

The chain uses TRBV29-1 and TRBJ2-3, with 8 bases matching TRBD1. J lost 2 bases, V lost 7 bases, and 8 bases had no gene match. The CDR3 length is 14 residues. Germline V gene data show CDR1 as SQVTM and CDR2 as ANQGSEA. This chain's CDR3 is CSGDRGMSTDTQYF. DNA of the CDR3: TGCAGCGGAGACAGGGGAATGTCCACAGATACGCAGTATTTT.

This chain uses TRBV28 with TRBJ2-7, with a weak D call TRBD1 (5 bases). The length of the CDR3 is 16 residues. V shed 0 bases and J shed 0 bases, with 12 bases lying between them. Germline CDR1 and CDR2: MDHEN and SYDVKM. The CDR3 loop reads CASSLWAGLSSYEQYF. As DNA, the CDR3 is TGTGCCAGCAGTTTATGGGCAGGGCTATCCTCCTACGAGCAGTACTTC. The full variable domain, completed using reference TRBV28 and TRBJ2-7, is DVKVTQSSRYLVKRTGEKVFLECVQDMDHENMFWYRQDPGLGLRLIYFSYDVKMKEKGDIPEGYSVSREKKERFSLILESASTNQTSMYLCASSLWAGLSSYEQYFGPGTRLTVT.

The V gene is TRBV18, the J gene TRBJ2-7, with TRBD1 matching 8 bases. V was pared by 1 base and J by 1 base, with 9 bases of the junction left unmatched. Germline CDR1 KGHSH, CDR2 LQKENI. This CDR3 comprises 17 residues. Here the CDR3 reads CASSPRQLGTGSYEQYF. DNA for the CDR3: TGTGCCAGCTCACCACGTCAACTCGGGACAGGTTCCTACGAGCAGTACTTC.

The chain has TRBV2 and TRBJ1-2; D perhaps matches TRBD1 (6 bases). CDR3 size: 17 residues. With 4 bases removed from V and 1 base from J, the gap between germline ends came to 19 bases. Looked up from germline, CDR1 is SNHLY and CDR2 is FYNNEI. This CDR3 is CASSVFPRTAFNYGYTF. Written as DNA, the CDR3 is TGTGCCAGCAGTGTATTCCCCCGGACAGCTTTTAACTATGGCTACACCTTC.

This clone was recorded once. The rearrangement joins TRBV7-2 to TRBJ1-1; TRBD1 aligns across 8 bases. The CDR3 contains 13 residues. Per the germline V gene, CDR1 is SGHTA and CDR2 is FQGNSA. After removal of 6 bases from V and 5 bases from J, the junction contained 5 bases not matched to a gene. CDR3 bases: TGTGCCAGCAGTACCCGACAGGGGACTGAAGCTTTCTTT. Its protein is CASSTRQGTEAFF.

This chain uses TRBV5-4 with TRBJ2-2; tentative D call: TRBD2 (5 bases). V was cut by 4 bases and J by 1 base, with 11 bases left in between. The germline CDR1 and CDR2 sequences are SGHNT and YYREEE (reference sequence). The CDR3 length is 15 residues. In DNA, the CDR3 is TGTGCCAGCAGCCACCGGACTTTGAACACCGGGGAGCTGTTTTTT. This translates into CASSHRTLNTGELFF.

The chain links TRBV6-5 to TRBJ2-5, with 7 bases lining up with TRBD2. CDR3 size: 14 residues. Germline-derived CDR1 and CDR2 are MNHEY and SVGAGI. V gave up 6 bases and J gave up 2 bases; unmatched junction bases: 6. DNA of the CDR3: TGTGCCAGCAGCTACGGGACTACACAAGAGACCCAGTACTTC. This translates into CASSYGTTQETQYF.